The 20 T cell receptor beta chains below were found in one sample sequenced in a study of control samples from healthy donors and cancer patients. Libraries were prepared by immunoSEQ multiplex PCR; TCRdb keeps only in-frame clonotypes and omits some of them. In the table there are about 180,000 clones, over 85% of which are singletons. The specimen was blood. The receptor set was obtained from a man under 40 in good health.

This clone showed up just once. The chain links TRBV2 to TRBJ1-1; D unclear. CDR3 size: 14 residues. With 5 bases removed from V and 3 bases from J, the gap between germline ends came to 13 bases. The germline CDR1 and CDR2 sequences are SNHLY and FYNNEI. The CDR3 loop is CASSPRPLDTEAFF. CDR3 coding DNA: TGTGCCAGCAGTCCCCGCCCCTTGGACACTGAAGCTTTCTTT.

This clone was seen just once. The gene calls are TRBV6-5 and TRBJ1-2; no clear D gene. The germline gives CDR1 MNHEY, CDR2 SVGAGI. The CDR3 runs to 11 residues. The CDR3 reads CVSRTGYGYTF. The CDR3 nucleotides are TGTGTATCAAGAACCGGTTATGGCTACACCTTC.

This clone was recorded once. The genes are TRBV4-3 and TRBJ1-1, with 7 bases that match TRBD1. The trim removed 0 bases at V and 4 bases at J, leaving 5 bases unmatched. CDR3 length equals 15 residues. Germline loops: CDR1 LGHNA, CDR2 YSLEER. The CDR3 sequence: CASSQETGAGTEAFF. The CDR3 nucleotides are TGCGCCAGCAGCCAAGAAACAGGGGCGGGCACTGAAGCTTTCTTT.

The chain's CDR3 is CASTFRGYYGYTF. The CDR3 nucleotides read TGTGCCAGCACATTTAGGGGCTACTATGGCTACACCTTC. The V call is TRBV12-3 or TRBV12-4, the J call TRBJ1-2; D is perhaps TRBD1 (5 bases). The CDR3 is 13 residues long. Deletions cut 7 bases from V and 3 bases from J, with 12 bases between.

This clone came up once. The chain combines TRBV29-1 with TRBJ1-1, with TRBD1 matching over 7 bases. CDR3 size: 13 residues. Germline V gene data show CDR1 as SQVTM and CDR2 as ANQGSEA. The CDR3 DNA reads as TGCACAACCTTGACAGGGAAGAACACTGAAGCTTTCTTT. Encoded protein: CTTLTGKNTEAFF. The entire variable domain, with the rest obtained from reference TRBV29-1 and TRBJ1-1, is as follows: SAVISQKPSRDICQRGTSLTIQCQVDSQVTMMFWYRQQPGQSLTLIATANQGSEATYESGFVIDKFPISRPNLTFSTLTVSNMSPEDSSIYLCTTLTGKNTEAFFGQGTRLTVV.

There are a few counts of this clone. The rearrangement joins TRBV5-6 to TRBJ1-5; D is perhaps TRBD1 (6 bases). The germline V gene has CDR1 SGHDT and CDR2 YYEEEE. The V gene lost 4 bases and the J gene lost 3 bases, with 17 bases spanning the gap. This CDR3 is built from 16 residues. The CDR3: CASSGNRDLANQPQHF. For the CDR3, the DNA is TGTGCCAGCAGCGGAAACAGGGACCTGGCCAATCAGCCCCAGCATTTT.

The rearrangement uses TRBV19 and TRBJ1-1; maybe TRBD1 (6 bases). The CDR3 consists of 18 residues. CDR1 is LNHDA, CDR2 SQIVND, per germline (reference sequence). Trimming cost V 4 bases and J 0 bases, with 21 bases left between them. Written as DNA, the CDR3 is TGTGCCAGTAGTACCGGACAGCTCCCCCTCACAATGAACACTGAAGCTTTCTTT. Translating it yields CASSTGQLPLTMNTEAFF.

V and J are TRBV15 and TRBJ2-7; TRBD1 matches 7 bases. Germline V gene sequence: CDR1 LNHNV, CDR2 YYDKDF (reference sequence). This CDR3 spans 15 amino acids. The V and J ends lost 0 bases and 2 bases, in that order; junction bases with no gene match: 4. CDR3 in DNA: TGTGCCACCAGCAGAGATCAAGGGGGCCCCTACGAGCAGTACTTC. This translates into CATSRDQGGPYEQYF.

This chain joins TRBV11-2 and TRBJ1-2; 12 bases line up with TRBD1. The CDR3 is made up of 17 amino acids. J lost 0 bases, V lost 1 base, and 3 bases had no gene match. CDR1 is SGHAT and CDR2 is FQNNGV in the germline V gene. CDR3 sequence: CASSLVGDRGPNYGYTF. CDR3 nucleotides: TGTGCCAGCAGCTTAGTTGGGGACAGGGGGCCTAACTATGGCTACACCTTC.

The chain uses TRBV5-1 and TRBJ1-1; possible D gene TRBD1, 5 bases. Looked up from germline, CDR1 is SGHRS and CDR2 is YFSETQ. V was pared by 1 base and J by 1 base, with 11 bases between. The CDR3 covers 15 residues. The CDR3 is CASSLSGGRNTEAFF. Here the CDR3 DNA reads TGCGCCAGCAGCTTGTCGGGGGGTCGGAACACTGAAGCTTTCTTT.

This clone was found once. The chain's CDR3 is CASSLSGGGTYNEQFF. The CDR3 DNA follows: TGTGCCAGCAGCCTTAGCGGGGGGGGAACCTACAATGAGCAGTTCTTC. This sequence joins TRBV4-2 and TRBJ2-1, with 11 positions matching TRBD2. Germline V lookup: CDR1 LGHNA, CDR2 YNFKEQ. The CDR3 length is 16 residues. Trimming took 4 bases from V and 2 from J; bases not matched to a gene: 4.

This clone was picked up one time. This CDR3 is CATITGSYEQYF. The DNA for the CDR3 is TGTGCCACCATAACAGGGTCCTACGAGCAGTACTTC. The rearrangement links TRBV28 to TRBJ2-7; D may be TRBD1 (6 bases). Germline assignment: CDR1 MDHEN and CDR2 SYDVKM. The CDR3 totals 12 residues. Trimming removed 10 bases from V and 1 base from J, with 11 bases in between.

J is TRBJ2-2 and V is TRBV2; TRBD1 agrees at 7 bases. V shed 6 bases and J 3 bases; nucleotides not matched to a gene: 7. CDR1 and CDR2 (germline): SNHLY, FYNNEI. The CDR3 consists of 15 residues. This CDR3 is CASRVGQSDTGELFF. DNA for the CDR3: TGTGCCAGCAGGGTGGGACAGAGCGACACCGGGGAGCTGTTTTTT.

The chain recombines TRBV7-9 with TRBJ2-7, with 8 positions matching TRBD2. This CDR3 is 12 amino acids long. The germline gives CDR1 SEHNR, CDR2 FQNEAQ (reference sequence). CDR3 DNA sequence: TGTGCAAGCGGGGGTAGGATGTACGAGCAGTACTTC. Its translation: CASGGRMYEQYF.

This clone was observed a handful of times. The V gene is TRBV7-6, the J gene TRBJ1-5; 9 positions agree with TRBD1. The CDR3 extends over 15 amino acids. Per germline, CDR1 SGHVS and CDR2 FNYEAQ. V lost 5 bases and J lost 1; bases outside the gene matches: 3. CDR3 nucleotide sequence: TGTGCCAGCAGCGCCGGGACAGGGAGCAATCAGCCCCAGCATTTT. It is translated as CASSAGTGSNQPQHF. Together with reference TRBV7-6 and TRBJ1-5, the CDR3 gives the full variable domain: GAGVSQSPRYKVTKRGQDVALRCDPISGHVSLYWYRQALGQGPEFLTYFNYEAQQDKSGLPNDRFSAERPEGSISTLTIQRTEQRDSAMYRCASSAGTGSNQPQHFGDGTRLSIL.

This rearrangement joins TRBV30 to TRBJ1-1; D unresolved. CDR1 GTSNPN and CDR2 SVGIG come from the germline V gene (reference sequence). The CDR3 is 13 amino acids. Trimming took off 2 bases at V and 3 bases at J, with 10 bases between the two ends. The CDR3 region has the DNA TGTGCCTGGAGTTACGACATTTACACTGAAGCTTTCTTT. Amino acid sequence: CAWSYDIYTEAFF. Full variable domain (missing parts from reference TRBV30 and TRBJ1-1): SQTIHQWPATLVQPVGSPLSLECTVEGTSNPNLYWYRQAAGRGLQLLFYSVGIGQISSEVPQNLSASRPQDRQFILSSKKLLLSDSGFYLCAWSYDIYTEAFFGQGTRLTVV.

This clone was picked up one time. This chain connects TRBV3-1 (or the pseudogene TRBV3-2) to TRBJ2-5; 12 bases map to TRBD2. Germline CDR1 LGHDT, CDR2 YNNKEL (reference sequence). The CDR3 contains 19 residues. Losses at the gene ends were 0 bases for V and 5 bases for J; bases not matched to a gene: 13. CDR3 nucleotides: TGTGCCAGCAGCCAAGATTTCCGACCGACTAGCGGGAGAGGGGAGACCCAGTACTTC. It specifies CASSQDFRPTSGRGETQYF.

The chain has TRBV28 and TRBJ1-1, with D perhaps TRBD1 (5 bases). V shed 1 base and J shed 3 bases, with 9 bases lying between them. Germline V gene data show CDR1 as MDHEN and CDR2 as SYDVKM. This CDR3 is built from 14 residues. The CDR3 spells CASSLFGGDTEAFF. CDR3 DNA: TGTGCCAGCAGTTTATTCGGAGGGGACACTGAAGCTTTCTTT. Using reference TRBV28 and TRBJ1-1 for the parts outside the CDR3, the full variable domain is DVKVTQSSRYLVKRTGEKVFLECVQDMDHENMFWYRQDPGLGLRLIYFSYDVKMKEKGDIPEGYSVSREKKERFSLILESASTNQTSMYLCASSLFGGDTEAFFGQGTRLTVV.

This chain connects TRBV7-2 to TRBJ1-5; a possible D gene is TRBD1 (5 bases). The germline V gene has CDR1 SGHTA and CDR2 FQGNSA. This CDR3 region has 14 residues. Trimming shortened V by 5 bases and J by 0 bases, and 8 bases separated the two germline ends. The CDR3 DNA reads TGTGCCAGCAGCGGGGCACTTAGCAATCAGCCCCAGCATTTT. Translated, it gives CASSGALSNQPQHF.

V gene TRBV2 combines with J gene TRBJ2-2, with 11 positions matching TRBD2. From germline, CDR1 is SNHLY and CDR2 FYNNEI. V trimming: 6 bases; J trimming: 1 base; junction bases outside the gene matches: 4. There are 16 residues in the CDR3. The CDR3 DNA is TGTGCCAGCAGGACAGGACTAGCGGGGAACACCGGGGAGCTGTTTTTT. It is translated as CASRTGLAGNTGELFF.